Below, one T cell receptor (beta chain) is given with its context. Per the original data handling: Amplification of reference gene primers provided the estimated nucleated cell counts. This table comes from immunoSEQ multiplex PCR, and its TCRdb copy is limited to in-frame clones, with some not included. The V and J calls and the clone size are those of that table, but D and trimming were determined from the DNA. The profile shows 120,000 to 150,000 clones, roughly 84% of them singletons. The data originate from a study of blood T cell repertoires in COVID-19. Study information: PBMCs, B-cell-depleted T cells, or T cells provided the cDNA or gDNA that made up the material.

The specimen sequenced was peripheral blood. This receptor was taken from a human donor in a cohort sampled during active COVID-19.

The CDR3 is CATRTSGGVTDTQYF. The CDR3 nucleotides are TGTGCCACCCGGACTAGCGGGGGGGTCACAGATACGCAGTATTTT. The chain carries TRBV6-5 and TRBJ2-3, with 15 bases aligning to TRBD2. V lost 10 bases to trimming and J lost 2 bases; unmatched junction nucleotides: 4. CDR3 size: 15 residues. Germline lookup yields CDR1 MNHEY and CDR2 SVGAGI.